Below are 27 T cell receptor beta chains sequenced from a single sample in a study of blood T cell repertoires in COVID-19. The assay was immunoSEQ multiplex PCR, and TCRdb's table has in-frame clones only and misses some. Of hundreds of thousands of clones in the sample, more than 75% were seen once. The sample comprised PBMCs or T cells enriched from blood (not recorded which). The receptors here all came from a woman younger than 45 who had recovered from COVID-19.

This clone has only one observation. J is TRBJ2-2 and V is TRBV7-9, with D perhaps matching TRBD1 (5 bases). Trimming pared 0 bases from V and 1 base from J, leaving 9 bases between. The CDR3 runs to 16 residues. CDR1 and CDR2 (germline): SEHNR, FQNEAQ (reference sequence). CDR3 sequence (DNA): TGTGCCAGCAGCTTAGCAGGGGCCGGGAACACCGGGGAGCTGTTTTTT. Residues: CASSLAGAGNTGELFF.

The CDR3 coding sequence is TGTGCCTGGAGCGGACAGGGACTTGAAGCTTTCTTT. This translates into CAWSGQGLEAFF. J is TRBJ1-1 and V is TRBV30; 8 nucleotides match TRBD1. V trimming: 3 bases; J trimming: 7 bases; junction bases outside the gene matches: 4. The CDR3 sequence is 12 residues long. Germline lookup yields CDR1 GTSNPN and CDR2 SVGIG (reference sequence).

The rearrangement joins TRBV28 to TRBJ1-4; the D is unclear. Trimming removed 4 bases from V and 2 bases from J, with 8 bases in between. Germline CDR1 reads MDHEN; CDR2 reads SYDVKM. The CDR3 consists of 14 residues. The CDR3, as DNA: TGTGCCAGCAGTTCCTCTACTACTAATGAAAAACTGTTTTTT. Its translation is CASSSSTTNEKLFF.

The chain links TRBV13 to TRBJ2-7; D uncertain. The CDR3 consists of 15 residues. The V end lost 1 base, the J end lost 1 base, and 11 bases lay between the germline ends. Germline CDR1 is PRHDT and CDR2 is FYEKMQ (reference sequence). In DNA, the CDR3 is TGTGCCAGCAGCTTAGAAGGCGCGGTGTCCTACGAGCAGTACTTC. Its translation: CASSLEGAVSYEQYF.

Only a few counts were recorded for this clone. The rearrangement links TRBV29-1 to TRBJ1-1; D is ambiguous. The CDR3 runs to 13 residues. Trimming left V 4 bases short and J 0 bases short, with 9 bases between. CDR1 and CDR2 (germline): SQVTM, ANQGSEA. CDR3 DNA: TGCAGCGTTGCTAACAGCCTGAACACTGAAGCTTTCTTT. It specifies CSVANSLNTEAFF. The full variable domain, its missing parts supplied by reference TRBV29-1 and TRBJ1-1, is SAVISQKPSRDICQRGTSLTIQCQVDSQVTMMFWYRQQPGQSLTLIATANQGSEATYESGFVIDKFPISRPNLTFSTLTVSNMSPEDSSIYLCSVANSLNTEAFFGQGTRLTVV.

The chain is built from TRBV7-9 and TRBJ2-3, with D perhaps matching TRBD1 (6 bases). V shed 5 bases and J shed 5 bases, with 14 bases lying between them. Germline CDR1 is SEHNR and CDR2 is FQNEAQ (reference sequence). The CDR3 totals 14 residues. In DNA form, the CDR3 reads TGTGCCAGCAGCCGGGACACAGAACAAGATACGCAGTATTTT. The encoded protein is CASSRDTEQDTQYF. Together with reference TRBV7-9 and TRBJ2-3, the CDR3 gives the full variable domain: DTGVSQNPRHKITKRGQNVTFRCDPISEHNRLYWYRQTLGQGPEFLTYFQNEAQLEKSRLLSDRFSAERPKGSFSTLEIQRTEQGDSAMYLCASSRDTEQDTQYFGPGTRLTVL.

The rearrangement joins TRBV13 to TRBJ1-2, with TRBD1 matching 8 bases. The CDR3 is 14 residues long. Germline CDR1 reads PRHDT; CDR2 reads FYEKMQ (reference sequence). With V trimmed by 3 bases and J by 5 bases, 5 bases remained unmatched. DNA of the CDR3: TGTGCCAGCAGCTTTCAGGGGGCGCGTTATGGCTACACCTTC. Residues: CASSFQGARYGYTF.

The chain uses TRBV7-2 and TRBJ2-2, with TRBD2 identical over 9 bases. CDR3 length: 17 amino acids. The trim removed 1 base at V and 5 bases at J, leaving 8 bases unmatched. Germline V gives CDR1 SGHTA, CDR2 FQGNSA. CDR3 in DNA: TGTGCCAGCAGCTTAGATTCGCTAGCGGGACAAACCGGGGAGCTGTTTTTT. Its protein product is CASSLDSLAGQTGELFF.

V is TRBV28 and J is TRBJ1-5; 9 bases line up with TRBD1. J was trimmed by 9 bases and V by 6 bases; bases with no gene match: 15. This CDR3 region has 16 residues. CDR1 MDHEN and CDR2 SYDVKM come from the germline V gene. CDR3 in DNA: TGTGCCAGCAGGATTCGGACAGGGGAATTCCGGGGGCCCCAGCATTTT. This translates into CASRIRTGEFRGPQHF.

The CDR3 region has the DNA TGTGCCAGCAGCAACCCCGGCGGGGGAAGCTCCTACAATGAGCAGTTCTTC. Translating gives CASSNPGGGSSYNEQFF. The V gene is TRBV13, the J gene TRBJ2-1; 7 bases fit TRBD2. J gave up 0 bases and V 5 bases, and 10 bases lay outside the gene matches. The CDR3 totals 17 residues. Germline V CDR1 and CDR2: PRHDT, FYEKMQ (reference sequence).

The chain is built from TRBV7-9 and TRBJ1-3; 8 nucleotides align to TRBD1. Per the germline V gene, CDR1 is SEHNR and CDR2 is FQNEAQ (reference sequence). V shed 5 bases and J 2 bases; nucleotides not matched to a gene: 5. CDR3 length: 15 residues. CDR3 protein: CASSTSTGAGNTIYF. In DNA form, the CDR3 reads TGTGCCAGCAGCACTTCGACAGGGGCTGGAAACACCATATATTTT.

The chain links TRBV27 to TRBJ1-2; 7 bases map to TRBD1. Per germline, CDR1 MNHEY and CDR2 SMNVEV (reference sequence). V was clipped by 5 bases and J by 4 bases; unmatched bases: 7. This CDR3 comprises 14 residues. CDR3 nucleotide sequence: TGTGCCAGCAGTCGGGGGACAGCGATCTATGGCTACACCTTC. It specifies CASSRGTAIYGYTF.

In its sample, this clone was seen a few times. V gene TRBV6-6 combines with J gene TRBJ1-2, with 7 bases that match TRBD1. This CDR3 is 16 amino acids long. The ends lost 5 bases at V and 6 bases at J; junction bases unmatched: 15. The germline CDR1 and CDR2 sequences are MNHNY and SVGAGI (reference sequence). The CDR3 loop is CASSRQQGIGSNGYTF. Here the CDR3 DNA reads TGTGCCAGCAGTCGACAACAGGGGATAGGCTCAAATGGCTACACCTTC.

V usage is TRBV5-6 and J usage is TRBJ1-5; TRBD1 matches at 8 bases. This CDR3 is 16 amino acids long. Germline CDR1 SGHDT, CDR2 YYEEEE. V dropped 4 bases and J dropped 3; count of bases not matched to a gene: 9. The CDR3 DNA sequence: TGTGCCAGCAGCGGCAAAAAGGACAGGGCCAATCAGCCCCAGCATTTT. This translates into CASSGKKDRANQPQHF.

The rearrangement uses TRBV6-2 or TRBV6-3 and TRBJ2-5, with D possibly being TRBD2 (6 bases). The CDR3 totals 16 residues. V was cut by 0 bases and J by 1 base, with 12 bases left in between. Germline V gene data show CDR1 as MNHEY and CDR2 as SVGEGT. The CDR3 spells CASSYSIASAQETQYF. The CDR3 DNA is TGTGCCAGCAGTTACTCGATTGCTAGCGCCCAAGAGACCCAGTACTTC.

V is TRBV6-1 and J is TRBJ1-6; weak D call: TRBD1 (5 bases). The CDR3 loop spans 15 amino acids. V lost 3 bases, J lost 5 bases, and 11 bases lay in between. The V gene's germline CDR1 is MNHNS and CDR2 SASEGT. CDR3 coding DNA: TGTGCCAGCAGTGATCAGGGAGGGAATAATTCACCCCTCCACTTT. This sequence encodes CASSDQGGNNSPLHF.

The gene calls are TRBV10-1 and TRBJ1-1, with D uncertain. Germline V gene sequence: CDR1 WNHNN, CDR2 SYGVQD (reference sequence). The CDR3 has 11 amino acids. The V and J ends lost 8 bases and 8 bases respectively, with 12 bases between them. CDR3 sequence: CASSGGREAFF. CDR3 in DNA: TGCGCCAGCTCGGGAGGCCGAGAAGCTTTCTTT.

V is TRBV27 and J is TRBJ1-6, with TRBD1 matching 7 bases. V lost 5 bases, J lost 8 bases, and 15 bases stayed unmatched. This CDR3 spans 17 amino acids. Germline values: CDR1 MNHEY, CDR2 SMNVEV (reference sequence). In DNA, the CDR3 is TGTGCCAGCAGTAAAACCATGGGACAGTCTCCCCATTCACCCCTCCACTTT. Protein: CASSKTMGQSPHSPLHF.

The genes are TRBV10-2 and TRBJ1-1; a possible D gene is TRBD1 (6 bases). V dropped 2 bases and J dropped 8 bases, with 18 bases sitting between them. Germline-derived CDR1 and CDR2 are WSHSY and SAAADI. The CDR3 contains 15 residues. CDR3 loop: CASSEGRGIMVEAFF. The CDR3 coding sequence is TGCGCCAGCAGTGAGGGCAGGGGAATAATGGTGGAAGCTTTCTTT.

The chain joins TRBV28 to TRBJ1-2, with D possibly matching TRBD1 (5 bases). The CDR3 has 15 residues. CDR1 MDHEN and CDR2 SYDVKM come from the germline V gene. The V end was cut by 0 bases, the J end by 4 bases, with 12 bases between. The CDR3 DNA is TGTGCCAGCAGTTTATGGCAGGGTGATACCTATGGCTACACCTTC. Its translation: CASSLWQGDTYGYTF.

The V call is TRBV5-1, the J call TRBJ2-1; possibly TRBD2 for D (5 bases). The CDR3 contains 14 residues. V lost 3 bases to trimming and J lost 8 bases, with 15 bases between them. Per germline, CDR1 SGHRS and CDR2 YFSETQ. Here the CDR3 DNA reads TGCGCCAGCAGCTCCGAGGGAGCGAAGGATGAGCAGTTCTTC. Amino acid sequence: CASSSEGAKDEQFF.

The gene calls are TRBV9 and TRBJ1-2; D is unclear. The CDR3 covers 15 residues. Trimming pared 0 bases from V and 0 bases from J, leaving 9 bases between. The V gene's germline CDR1 is SGDLS and CDR2 YYNGEE. As DNA, the CDR3 is TGTGCCAGCAGCGTAGAAGGAGAGACTAACTATGGCTACACCTTC. Protein: CASSVEGETNYGYTF.

The chain employs TRBV30 and TRBJ2-7, with unresolved D. CDR1 is GTSNPN and CDR2 is SVGIG in the germline V gene (reference sequence). Trimming pared 0 bases from V and 0 bases from J, leaving 6 bases between. The CDR3 contains 13 residues. As DNA, the CDR3 is TGTGCCTGGAGTGTACAATACTCCTACGAGCAGTACTTC. Its protein is CAWSVQYSYEQYF.

The chain uses TRBV14 and TRBJ1-1; D ambiguous. Trimming cost V 4 bases and J 8 bases, with 17 bases left between them. Germline CDR1 is SGHDN and CDR2 is FVKESK. The CDR3 totals 14 residues. The CDR3 nucleotides are TGTGCCAGCAGCCCGGGTCGGAGTCTCAAGGAAGCTTTCTTT. It translates to CASSPGRSLKEAFF.

J is TRBJ2-7 and V is TRBV4-1; TRBD1 matches 10 bases. This CDR3 has 16 amino acids. The trim removed 4 bases at V and 6 bases at J, leaving 12 bases unmatched. Germline V gene lookup returns CDR1 MGHRA and CDR2 YSYEKL. CDR3 in DNA: TGCGCCAGCAGCCCGCCTCCGGGACAGGGGTATATCGAGCAGTACTTC. It specifies CASSPPPGQGYIEQYF.

This clone was seen a single time. CDR3 loop: CSVGRARPLNTEAFF. For the CDR3, the DNA is TGCAGCGTTGGGCGGGCCCGGCCCTTGAACACTGAAGCTTTCTTT. V is TRBV29-1 and J is TRBJ1-1; D remains ambiguous. V was clipped by 4 bases and J by 0 bases, with 15 bases between them. CDR1 is SQVTM and CDR2 is ANQGSEA in the germline V gene. The CDR3 is 15 amino acids.

The chain links TRBV2 to TRBJ2-7, with 9 bases lining up with TRBD1. The CDR3 extends over 13 amino acids. Trimming at V came to 9 bases and at J to 1 base, leaving 4 bases not matched to a gene. CDR1 SNHLY and CDR2 FYNNEI come from the germline V gene. CDR3 nucleotide sequence: TGTGCCAGGGGGGACAGGGTGTCCTACGAGCAGTACTTC. Amino acid sequence: CARGDRVSYEQYF.